Listed here is a single T cell receptor beta chain. V shed 7 bases, J shed 4 bases, and the junction held 6 bases outside the gene matches. The CDR3 is 12 residues long. Germline CDR1 is SQVTM and CDR2 is ANQGSEA. The sample is drawn from a study of blood T cell repertoires in COVID-19. On the study more broadly: The United States, Italy and Spain supplied acute and convalescent COVID-19 samples.

Assay: immunoSEQ multiplex PCR; the TCRdb copy retains only in-frame clones and omits some. The table lists around 430,000 clones, approximately 90% of them singletons. Two consecutive negative NP/OP PCR tests, clearance, or resolved symptoms defined Cohort 3 recovery. V gene TRBV29-1 combines with J gene TRBJ1-2; 7 nucleotides align to TRBD1. This TCR was recovered from a woman between 45 and 65 years old who had recovered from COVID-19. Specimen: PBMCs or T cells enriched from blood (not recorded which). The chain's CDR3 is CSGIGDSYGYTF. The CDR3 DNA follows: TGCAGCGGCATAGGGGACAGCTATGGCTACACCTTC.